The clone carrying this TCR beta chain showed up just a few times. As yet, its antigen is unknown. The hyperthyroidism patients, aged 18 to 65, had been newly diagnosed, with under 2 months' duration. The CDR3 has 13 amino acids. Per the germline V gene, CDR1 is GTSNPN and CDR2 is SVGIG (reference sequence). Trimming pared 4 bases from V and 1 base from J, leaving 10 bases between. RNA transcripts were the source from which TCR beta CDR3 regions were amplified. Second-round multiplex PCR came after a first-round RT-PCR that employed HTBI primers. TCRdb processed the multiplex PCR reads anew with MiXCR; each CDR3 protein has one entry. The repertoire consists of some 1.1 million distinct CDR3 sequences, with about 36% occurring once and the leading ten covering over 8.5%. The sample comes from a study of Graves' ophthalmopathy and Graves' hyperthyroidism. The study's findings and limits: Among thyroid clonotypes expanded above 0.001 frequency, most also appeared in blood.

V usage is TRBV30 and J usage is TRBJ2-5; D might be TRBD2 (5 bases). The sequenced sample was peripheral blood or thyroid tissue (not recorded which). The TCR sequence derives from an adult man with Graves' hyperthyroidism. The chain's CDR3 is CAWTPGGQETQYF. The CDR3 DNA is TGTGCCTGGACCCCCGGAGGCCAAGAGACCCAGTACTTC.